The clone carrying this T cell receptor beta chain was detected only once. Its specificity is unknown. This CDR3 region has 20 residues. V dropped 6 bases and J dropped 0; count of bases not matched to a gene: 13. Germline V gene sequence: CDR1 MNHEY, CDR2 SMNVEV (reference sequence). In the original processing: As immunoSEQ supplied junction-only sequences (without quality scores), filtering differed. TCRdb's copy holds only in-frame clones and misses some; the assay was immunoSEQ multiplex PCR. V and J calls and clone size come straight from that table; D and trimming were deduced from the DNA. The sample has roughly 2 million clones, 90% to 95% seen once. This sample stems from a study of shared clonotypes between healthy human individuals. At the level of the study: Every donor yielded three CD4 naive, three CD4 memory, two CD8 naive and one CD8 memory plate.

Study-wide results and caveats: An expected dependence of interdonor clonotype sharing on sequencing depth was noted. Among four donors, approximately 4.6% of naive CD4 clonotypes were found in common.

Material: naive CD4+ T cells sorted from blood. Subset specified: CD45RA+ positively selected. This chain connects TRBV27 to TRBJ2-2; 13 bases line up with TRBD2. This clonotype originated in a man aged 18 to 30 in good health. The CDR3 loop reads CASRRQGAGTSGTNTGELFF. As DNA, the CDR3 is TGTGCCAGCAGACGACAGGGGGCTGGGACTAGCGGGACGAACACCGGGGAGCTGTTTTTT.